Listed below are T cell receptor beta chains from one sample, sequenced in a study of T cell changes during pregnancy in multiple sclerosis. TCRdb keeps only in-frame clones here, not all; method: immunoSEQ multiplex PCR. Among about 40,000 clones listed, roughly 92% were seen once. The specimen comprised peripheral blood, sampled before pregnancy. The receptors stem from a female donor with multiple sclerosis, enrolled in a pregnancy study. Each CDR3 is given without its conserved first and last residue.

J gene: TRBJ2-1; V gene: TRBV10-1; CDR3 protein: ASSKLALSGNEQF
J gene: TRBJ2-7; V gene: TRBV6-1; CDR3 protein: ASSESPLYEQY
J gene: TRBJ2-7; V gene: TRBV5-1; CDR3 protein: ASTLTSGSYEQY
J gene: TRBJ2-7; V gene: TRBV27; CDR3 protein: ASSLYPLGSGRLTYEQY
J gene: TRBJ2-5; V gene: TRBV13; CDR3 protein: ASSLAWTSGEQETQY
J gene: TRBJ2-2; V gene: TRBV10-3; CDR3 protein: AISERLAGASGELF
J gene: TRBJ1-1; V gene: TRBV27; CDR3 protein: ASNRPLGNTEAF
J gene: TRBJ2-7; V gene: TRBV27; CDR3 protein: ASSLEGQGTYEQY
J gene: TRBJ2-2; V gene: TRBV28; CDR3 protein: ASGPGTGGARITGELF
J gene: TRBJ1-4; V gene: TRBV25-1; CDR3 protein: ASRPTGQGLEKLF
J gene: TRBJ2-3; V gene: TRBV7-2; CDR3 protein: ASSLVASMTDTQY
J gene: TRBJ1-5; V gene: TRBV11-2; CDR3 protein: ASSLEAGDQPQH
J gene: TRBJ2-3; V gene: TRBV5-1; CDR3 protein: ASSFGQYLSTDTQY
J gene: TRBJ2-5; V gene: TRBV19; CDR3 protein: ASSVQHRTGTSGARETQY
J gene: TRBJ2-7; V gene: TRBV28; CDR3 protein: ASSPGTDHSYEQY
J gene: TRBJ2-5; V gene: TRBV4-1; CDR3 protein: ASSQESGGRGSETQY
J gene: TRBJ1-1; V gene: TRBV30; CDR3 protein: AWSTMGGGANTEAF
J gene: TRBJ1-5; V gene: TRBV25-1; CDR3 protein: ASSPGQGNQPQH
J gene: TRBJ2-7; V gene: TRBV6-1; CDR3 protein: ASSDGTGGSNEQY
J gene: TRBJ2-5; V gene: TRBV5-1; CDR3 protein: ASSLSWARQETQY
J gene: TRBJ2-5; V gene: TRBV28; CDR3 protein: ASTKGALVIETQY
J gene: TRBJ2-7; V gene: TRBV7-8; CDR3 protein: ASSSTVIYEQY
J gene: TRBJ1-1; V gene: TRBV11-2; CDR3 protein: ASSLGTASRGAF
J gene: TRBJ1-4; V gene: TRBV10-3; CDR3 protein: AISESNEGREKLF
J gene: TRBJ2-3; V gene: TRBV28; CDR3 protein: ASRLGSTSTDTQY
J gene: TRBJ2-5; V gene: TRBV7-3; CDR3 protein: ASSSYSGGVETQY
J gene: TRBJ2-7; V gene: TRBV6-1; CDR3 protein: ASSEPSFDEQY
J gene: TRBJ1-3; V gene: TRBV20-1; CDR3 protein: SARTGNTIY
J gene: TRBJ2-7; V gene: TRBV14; CDR3 protein: ASSLAGGTYEQY
J gene: TRBJ2-7; V gene: TRBV6-5; CDR3 protein: ASSYSPPSGSYEQY
J gene: TRBJ2-7; V gene: TRBV5-6; CDR3 protein: ASSGGWREASEQY
J gene: TRBJ2-7; V gene: TRBV28; CDR3 protein: ASGTGLAGSYEQY
J gene: TRBJ2-1; V gene: TRBV29-1; CDR3 protein: SVAEREAHNEQF